Below, 21 T cell receptor beta chains from the same sample are listed, as sequenced in a study of cytomegalovirus exposure and HLA in healthy donors. Vbeta (60) and Jbeta (13) primers were used in the PCR. Clones were read by immunoSEQ multiplex PCR, and TCRdb kept only the in-frame ones, dropping some. Of tens of thousands of clones listed, around 75% are singletons. Sequencing was carried out using PBMCs. These receptors all come from a man aged 55 to 70 in good health and CMV-seropositive.

V gene TRBV5-6 combines with J gene TRBJ1-4, with 8 nucleotides matching TRBD1. Per the germline V gene, CDR1 is SGHDT and CDR2 is YYEEEE. J gave up 5 bases and V 2 bases, and 5 bases lay outside the gene matches. The CDR3 length is 15 residues. CDR3 loop: CASSFATGGNEKLFF. The CDR3 bases are TGTGCCAGCAGCTTTGCTACAGGGGGGAATGAAAAACTGTTTTTT.

To note about this clone: The junction departs from germline at one end; a sequencing error may be responsible. The chain couples TRBV7-9 to TRBJ1-2; weak D call: TRBD1 (5 bases). The CDR3 runs 16 residues. In germline, CDR1 is SEHNR, CDR2 FQNEAQ (reference sequence). The CDR3: CSSRATQAVANYGYTF. The CDR3 region has the DNA TGTTCCAGCAGGGCGACACAGGCGGTAGCTAACTATGGCTACACCTTC.

This clone was observed a few times. V and J are TRBV2 and TRBJ1-6; tentative D call: TRBD1 (5 bases). The V gene's germline CDR1 is SNHLY and CDR2 FYNNEI. Trimming stripped 5 bases from V and 3 bases from J, with 8 bases between. The CDR3 has 14 amino acids. CDR3 loop: CASSRQSYNSPLHF. CDR3 nucleotides: TGTGCCAGCAGTAGACAGAGCTATAATTCACCCCTCCACTTT.

This clone is a singleton in its sample. The chain has TRBV19 and TRBJ2-2; the match to TRBD1 covers 7 bases. The CDR3 has 15 amino acids. The ends lost 3 bases at V and 4 bases at J; junction bases unmatched: 5. Germline V lookup: CDR1 LNHDA, CDR2 SQIVND (reference sequence). The CDR3 here is CASSIDRVGTGELFF. In DNA form, the CDR3 reads TGTGCCAGTAGTATCGACAGGGTAGGCACCGGGGAGCTGTTTTTT.

The genes are TRBV5-4 and TRBJ2-5, with 8 nucleotides matching TRBD2. The better agreement between TRBJ2-7 and the DNA end casts doubt on the J call. This CDR3 spans 17 amino acids. Germline V gene sequence: CDR1 SGHNT, CDR2 YYREEE (reference sequence). In DNA form, the CDR3 reads TGTGCCAGCAGCTTGGGAAAGCTAGCGGGCGTTACTTACGAGCAGTACTTC. It codes for CASSLGKLAGVTYEQYF.

The rearrangement joins TRBV4-1 to TRBJ2-7; D is ambiguous. The CDR3 sequence is 15 residues long. Germline lookup yields CDR1 MGHRA and CDR2 YSYEKL. Trimming removed 1 base at V and 0 bases at J, with 10 bases between. As DNA, the CDR3 is TGCGCCAGCAGCCAAGGAGTTTTGAGCTCCTACGAGCAGTACTTC. The encoded protein is CASSQGVLSSYEQYF.

V usage is TRBV7-9 and J usage is TRBJ2-1, with 9 nucleotides matching TRBD2. Trimming removed 6 bases from V and 3 bases from J; junction bases left unmatched: 9. Germline CDR1 reads SEHNR; CDR2 reads FQNEAQ (reference sequence). There are 16 residues in the CDR3. The CDR3 DNA follows: TGTGCCAGCAGTCAACATAGCGGGAGTGGCTACAATGAGCAGTTCTTC. Its protein product is CASSQHSGSGYNEQFF.

The chain couples TRBV7-8 to TRBJ1-2; 12 bases map to TRBD1. With 1 base clipped from V and 2 bases from J, the junction kept 2 bases outside the gene matches. CDR3 length equals 16 residues. Germline V gene sequence: CDR1 SGHVS, CDR2 FQNEAQ. Here the CDR3 DNA reads TGTGCCAGCAGCTTAGGGGACAGGGGGCTGAACTATGGCTACACCTTC. Protein sequence: CASSLGDRGLNYGYTF. Using reference TRBV7-8 and TRBJ1-2 for the parts outside the CDR3, the full variable domain is GAGVSQSPRYKVAKRGQDVALRCDPISGHVSLFWYQQALGQGPEFLTYFQNEAQLDKSGLPSDRFFAERPEGSVSTLKIQRTQQEDSAVYLCASSLGDRGLNYGYTFGSGTRLTVV.

The gene calls are TRBV20-1 and TRBJ1-1; TRBD1 matches at 8 bases. The CDR3 totals 11 residues. Germline V gene data show CDR1 as DFQATT and CDR2 as SNEGSKA (reference sequence). CDR3 bases: TGCAGCCCAAGCCAGGGGGCAGAAGCTTTCTTT. Translated: CSPSQGAEAFF.

The J gene is TRBJ2-7, the V gene TRBV6-5; 10 bases are a match to TRBD2. V was pared by 6 bases and J by 7 bases, with 9 bases of the junction left unmatched. Per germline, CDR1 MNHEY and CDR2 SVGAGI. The CDR3 covers 14 residues. The CDR3 sequence is CASSRTSGTSEQYF. Written as DNA, the CDR3 is TGTGCCAGCAGCCGGACTAGCGGCACCTCAGAGCAGTACTTC.

As regards this clone: A junction end diverges from the germline sequence, so it may reflect a read error. The J gene is TRBJ2-7, the V gene TRBV6-1; 10 bases line up with TRBD1. This CDR3 region has 12 residues. In germline, CDR1 is MNHNS, CDR2 SASEGT. Here the CDR3 DNA reads TGTGCCAGCAGTGAAGCCGGGACAGGGGATAACTTC. It is translated as CASSEAGTGDNF.

This rearrangement joins TRBV7-2 to TRBJ2-7, with 8 bases fitting TRBD1. CDR1 is SGHTA and CDR2 is FQGNSA in the germline V gene. J was trimmed by 3 bases and V by 1 base; bases with no gene match: 11. This CDR3 region has 17 residues. The DNA for the CDR3 is TGTGCCAGCAGCTTAGGAGGGGCAGGGGGCTACGTCTACGAGCAGTACTTC. This translates into CASSLGGAGGYVYEQYF.

V and J are TRBV6-1 and TRBJ2-3, with a weak D call TRBD2 (6 bases). Trimming shortened V by 6 bases and J by 3 bases, and 16 bases separated the two germline ends. The CDR3 has 15 amino acids. The germline V gene has CDR1 MNHNS and CDR2 SASEGT. The CDR3 spells CASSPAVAGTDTQYF. DNA for the CDR3: TGTGCCAGCAGCCCCGCCGTGGCGGGAACAGATACGCAGTATTTT.

V is TRBV6-6 and J is TRBJ2-5; tentatively, D is TRBD1 (5 bases). V shed 2 bases and J shed 2 bases, with 12 bases lying between them. The CDR3 sequence is 15 residues long. Per germline, CDR1 MNHNY and CDR2 SVGAGI (reference sequence). The CDR3 nucleotides read TGTGCCAGCAGTTACCCTTCGACAGCTCAAGAGACCCAGTACTTC. Protein sequence: CASSYPSTAQETQYF.

The rearrangement joins TRBV25-1 to TRBJ2-4; 9 bases map to TRBD1. The germline CDR1 and CDR2 sequences are MGHDK and SYGVNS. Trimming cost V 0 bases and J 4 bases; bases outside gene matches: 4. The CDR3 is 16 amino acids. CDR3 region: CASSEYKGTGKNIQYF. Here the CDR3 DNA reads TGTGCCAGCAGTGAATATAAGGGGACAGGGAAAAACATTCAGTACTTC. The variable domain in full, with the rest retrieved from reference TRBV25-1 and TRBJ2-4, is EADIYQTPRYLVIGTGKKITLECSQTMGHDKMYWYQQDPGMELHLIHYSYGVNSTEKGDLSSESTVSRIRTEHFPLTLESARPSHTSQYLCASSEYKGTGKNIQYFGAGTRLSVL.

The genes are TRBV5-8 and TRBJ1-2, with a tentative D call TRBD1 (6 bases). The V gene lost 2 bases and the J gene lost 4 bases, with 9 bases spanning the gap. The CDR3 is 13 residues long. In germline, CDR1 is SGHTS, CDR2 YDEGEE. Here the CDR3 reads CASSFGTLYGYTF. The CDR3 bases are TGTGCCAGCAGCTTCGGGACACTCTATGGCTACACCTTC.

Only one count was recorded for this clone. The gene calls are TRBV6-1 and TRBJ2-7; D gene uncertain. The CDR3 contains 13 residues. The V gene lost 7 bases and the J gene lost 2 bases, with 12 bases spanning the gap. Germline-derived CDR1 and CDR2 are MNHNS and SASEGT. CDR3 DNA: TGTGCCAGCACGGTCCAAGAACCCTACGAGCAGTACTTC. Its translation: CASTVQEPYEQYF.

The chain recombines TRBV27 with TRBJ1-5; possible D gene TRBD1, 6 bases. V shed 0 bases and J shed 4 bases, with 13 bases lying between them. Germline CDR1 MNHEY, CDR2 SMNVEV (reference sequence). This CDR3 has 16 amino acids. The CDR3 is CASSLSGGTINQPQHF. In nucleotides, the CDR3 is TGTGCCAGCAGTTTATCGGGGGGGACAATAAATCAGCCCCAGCATTTT.

V and J are TRBV19 and TRBJ1-5, with 8 bases identical to TRBD1. Germline CDR1 is LNHDA and CDR2 is SQIVND (reference sequence). With V trimmed by 5 bases and J by 0 bases, 3 bases remained unmatched. CDR3 length: 15 amino acids. CDR3 sequence reads: CASSPGQDSNQPQHF. In DNA form, the CDR3 reads TGTGCCAGTAGTCCGGGACAGGATAGCAATCAGCCCCAGCATTTT.

This clone was detected only a few times. The chain recombines TRBV5-4 with TRBJ1-2; 7 nucleotides align to TRBD1. V dropped 1 base and J dropped 2; count of bases not matched to a gene: 2. CDR3 length equals 14 residues. Looked up from germline, CDR1 is SGHNT and CDR2 is YYREEE (reference sequence). The CDR3 nucleotides read TGTGCCAGCAGCTTGCTACAGGGGAACTATGGCTACACCTTC. It is translated as CASSLLQGNYGYTF.

V and J are TRBV4-2 and TRBJ1-5; D is unclear. Trimming took off 0 bases at V and 1 base at J, with 16 bases between the two ends. Germline V gene lookup returns CDR1 LGHNA and CDR2 YNFKEQ. The CDR3 is made up of 18 amino acids. CDR3 nucleotides: TGTGCCAGCAGCCAAGAGGGTCATGAGGGCGGGAGCAATCAGCCCCAGCATTTT. Protein: CASSQEGHEGGSNQPQHF.